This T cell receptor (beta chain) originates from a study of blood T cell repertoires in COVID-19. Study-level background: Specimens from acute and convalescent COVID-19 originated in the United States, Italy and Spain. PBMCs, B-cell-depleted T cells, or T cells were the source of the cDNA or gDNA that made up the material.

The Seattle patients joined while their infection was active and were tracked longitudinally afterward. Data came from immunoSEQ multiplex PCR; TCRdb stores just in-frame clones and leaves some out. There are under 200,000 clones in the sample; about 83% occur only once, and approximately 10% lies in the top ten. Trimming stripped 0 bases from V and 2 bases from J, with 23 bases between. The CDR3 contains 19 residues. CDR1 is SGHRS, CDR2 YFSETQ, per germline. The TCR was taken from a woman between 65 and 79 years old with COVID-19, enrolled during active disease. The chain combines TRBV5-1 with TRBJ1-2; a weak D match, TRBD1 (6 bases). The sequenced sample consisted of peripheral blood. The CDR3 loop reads CASSLASAGADSPNYGYTF. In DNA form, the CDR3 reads TGCGCCAGCAGCTTGGCGTCAGCGGGGGCCGACAGCCCGAACTATGGCTACACCTTC. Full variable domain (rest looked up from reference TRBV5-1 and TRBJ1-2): KAGVTQTPRYLIKTRGQQVTLSCSPISGHRSVSWYQQTPGQGLQFLFEYFSETQRNKGNFPGRFSGRQFSNSRSEMNVSTLELGDSALYLCASSLASAGADSPNYGYTFGSGTRLTVV.